This section outlines one T cell receptor beta chain sequence together with its context. Its antigen target is currently unknown. No base qualities exist here, and no much larger clone lies one base off it. Germline trimming amounts to 5 bases on V and 4 bases on J, with 3 as the count of junction bases outside the gene matches. According to the germline V gene, CDR1 reads SGHNT and CDR2 reads YENEEA. The CDR3 sequence holds 14 residues, the cysteine and phenylalanine included. The retained sequence is limited to the CDR3, 42 bases, with the frame set at the first base. These data belong to a study of shared clonotypes between healthy human individuals (dated by TCRdb to between 2020 and 2021). Some background on the complete study: A couple of women and three men aged 18 to 49 years were included in the cohort. For each donor, CD4 naive and CD4 memory were each given three plates, CD8 naive was given two plates, and CD8 memory was given one plate. Blood TCR repertoires of about five healthy adults were deeply sequenced to estimate repertoire size and the extent of clonotype sharing between individuals. To increase sequencing depth and limit assay-specific biases, different laboratories used diverse techniques to prepare libraries and sequence TCR repertoires. Between about 0.94 and 8.9 billion PBMCs per donor were obtained by leukapheresis.

Using the deep immunoSEQ assay, multiplex PCR amplified TCR CDR3 regions from genomic DNA. For each cell subset, the extracted genomic DNA was distributed evenly across all wells of several immunoSEQ 96-well plates, and each plate served as one replicate. For sorted subsets, each replicate PCR was loaded with roughly 190 ng genomic DNA, equivalent to 30,000 or so T cell genomes. Purified libraries were quantified with a Qubit 3.0 fluorometer, sized on a Bioanalyzer 2100, and re-quantified with the KAPA Library Quantification kit. Each immunoSEQ 96-well plate was sequenced on its own single-read 150-cycle Illumina NextSeq 550 flow cell. As for how the authors treated the data: The immunoSEQ output contained only junctional sequences without quality scores, so filtering could not match that applied to full-length reads. Sequences were annotated with PyIR, a Python wrapper for IgBLAST v1.9, using IMGT germline references to assign V/J genes and CDR3. Reads with weak V/J assignments (E-value above 1e-6), missing CDR3, stop codons, out-of-frame junctions, or ambiguous translated residues were removed. V3J clonotypes were defined as sequences sharing the same inferred V gene, J gene, and CDR3 amino acid sequence. To compute the percentage overlap between repertoires, the number of shared unique clonotypes was divided by the size of the smaller repertoire. Three approaches were used to assess repertoire richness: RTK rarefaction, the Chao1 estimator, and Recon v2.1 estimates of unobserved clonotypes. OLGA was used to compute generation probabilities for all TCRbeta clonotypes that the gDNA method yielded from a handful of donors. TCRdb's version of the immuneACCESS table is confined to in-frame rearrangements and falls short of the full clone set. An unresolved V gene accounts for under half of the shortfall where checked; the remainder is of unknown origin. Clone size and V and J calls were adopted from that table, with D and trimming inferred from the DNA. Recorded for this sample are about a million clones; around 77% of them occurred a single time. 0.89% of the sample is held by the ten biggest clonotypes.

The donors were healthy, HIV-negative adults with no recently reported acute infections or vaccinations. All donors were Caucasian adults living in Nashville, Tennessee, USA. CD4+ T cells were enriched by magnetic negative selection, after which naive cells were positively selected on CD45RA and the negative fraction was taken as the memory subset. Blood was collected by leukapheresis, and PBMCs were isolated by Ficoll-Histopaque density gradient centrifugation and then cryopreserved in liquid nitrogen vapor phase. Analytical flow cytometry was used to check the purity and quantity of each magnetically sorted T cell population. From each sorted fraction, genomic DNA was isolated and quantified by UV absorbance on a Nanodrop 2000c. Paper-wide results and their limitations: Pairwise subsampling indicated that sequencing depth was expected to affect the degree of clonotype sharing among donors. The genetic and exposure-history diversity represented was limited by the small number of donors. Even with the large sequencing depth, rarefaction of the sorted-subset datasets indicated that sequencing was incomplete. Around 5% of naive CD4, 3% to 4% of naive CD8, 2.3% of memory CD4, and about 0.4% of memory CD8 clonotypes were shared across a few donors. Sampling was restricted to blood, and TCR repertoires in tissues likely differ from the TCR repertoires found in blood. Clonotypes shared by all four sorted-subset donors showed higher generation probabilities than non-shared clonotypes. Naive subsets generally had larger estimated clonotype richness than memory subsets did.

The receptor was isolated from a man between 18 and 29 years old in good health. Some clones in this sample may be carry-over from other donors' samples. The chain links TRBV11-3 with TRBJ2-3; TRBD2 fits 10 bases in the junction. The sample was memory CD4+ T cells from PBMCs. What this sample's cell subset or site label stands for: CD45RA-negative fraction. The sequenced DNA is TGTGCCAGCAGCCAACTAGCGGGGTCAGATACGCAGTATTTT. Translated, it gives CASSQLAGSDTQYF.